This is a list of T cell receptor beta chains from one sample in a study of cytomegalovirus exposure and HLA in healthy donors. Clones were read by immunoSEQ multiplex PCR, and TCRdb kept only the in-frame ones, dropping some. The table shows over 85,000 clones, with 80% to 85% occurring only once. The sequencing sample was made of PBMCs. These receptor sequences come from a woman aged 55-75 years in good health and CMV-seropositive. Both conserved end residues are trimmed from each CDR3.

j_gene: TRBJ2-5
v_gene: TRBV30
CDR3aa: AWSRGSETQY

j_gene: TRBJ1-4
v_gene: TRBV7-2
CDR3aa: ASSLERGGREKLF

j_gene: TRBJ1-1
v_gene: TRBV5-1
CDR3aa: ASSLAQGGTEAF

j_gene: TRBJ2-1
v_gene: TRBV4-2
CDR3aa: ASSSTLASSYNEQF

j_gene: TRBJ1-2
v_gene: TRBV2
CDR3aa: ASRDRGYGYT

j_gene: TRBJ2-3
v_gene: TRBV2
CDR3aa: ASSPLSGGTDTQY

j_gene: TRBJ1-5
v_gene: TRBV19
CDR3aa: ASAQRGSSNQPQH

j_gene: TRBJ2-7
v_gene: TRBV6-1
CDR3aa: ASSGSSGSSYEQY

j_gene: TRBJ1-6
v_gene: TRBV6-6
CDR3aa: ASSRTGTVYNSPLH

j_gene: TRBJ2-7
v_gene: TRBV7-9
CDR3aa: ASSLSGTSASYEQY

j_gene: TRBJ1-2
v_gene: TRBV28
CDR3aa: ASSPGQGYGYT

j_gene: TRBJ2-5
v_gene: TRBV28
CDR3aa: ASSLPRRETQY

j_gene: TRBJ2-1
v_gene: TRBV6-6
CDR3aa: ASSSNSGGRQF

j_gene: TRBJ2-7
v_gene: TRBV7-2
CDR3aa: ASSLGTHSYEQY

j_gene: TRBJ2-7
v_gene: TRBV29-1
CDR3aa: SAGTGLYEQY

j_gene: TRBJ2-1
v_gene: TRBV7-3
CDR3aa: ASSLNPLRGYNEQF

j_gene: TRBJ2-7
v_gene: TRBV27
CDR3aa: ASSLSGVGLEQY

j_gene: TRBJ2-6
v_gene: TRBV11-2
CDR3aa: ASSLYTSSGANVLT

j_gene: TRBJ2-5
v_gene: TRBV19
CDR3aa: ASSIVWTGKETQY

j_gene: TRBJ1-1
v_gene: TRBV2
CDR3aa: ASNLQGPPTEAF

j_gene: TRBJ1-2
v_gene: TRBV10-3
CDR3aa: AISSGTGLHGYT

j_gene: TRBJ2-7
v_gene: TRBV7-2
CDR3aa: ASSLGAGELEQY

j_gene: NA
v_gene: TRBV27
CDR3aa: ASSLGGRAYEQY

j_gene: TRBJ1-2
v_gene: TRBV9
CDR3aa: ASSSQTGLVYGYT

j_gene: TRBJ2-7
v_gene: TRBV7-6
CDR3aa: AGSTRDYNYEQY

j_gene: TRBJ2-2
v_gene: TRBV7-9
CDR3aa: ASSPSGLEAGELF